The clone carrying this T cell receptor (beta chain) was recorded at least ten times. TCRdb independently ran MiXCR on the 5' RACE reads; one entry per CDR3 protein. The sample yields roughly 51,000 distinct CDR3 sequences, about 9.9% seen once. This sample is drawn from a study of early T cells in non-severe SARS-CoV-2 infection. Study in general: Sequenced material consisted of bulk RNA (from unsorted whole blood), and chains were unpaired.

CDR1 is MDHEN and CDR2 is SYDVKM in the germline V gene. Trimming cost V 6 bases and J 10 bases, with 16 bases left between them. This CDR3 is built from 14 residues. The TCR originated in an adult who was a healthcare worker with PCR-confirmed SARS-CoV-2 infection or an uninfected control (not recorded which). The chain carries TRBV28 and TRBJ1-6; D is undetermined. Input material: whole blood. The CDR3 DNA is TGTGCCAGCAGACGCGGGCCTAACGAGTCACCCCTCCACTTT. Translating it yields CASRRGPNESPLHF.